This TCR beta chain stems from a study of blood T cell repertoires in COVID-19. On the study more broadly: Sites in the United States, Italy and Spain provided acute and convalescent COVID-19 samples. Sources were T cells, B-cell-depleted T cells, or PBMCs; the material itself was cDNA or gDNA.

Trimming cost V 5 bases and J 1 base, with 11 bases left between them. CDR1 and CDR2 (germline): KGHSH, LQKENI. This CDR3 spans 14 amino acids. Source study methods: Reference gene primer amplification gave nucleated cell count estimates. This table comes from immunoSEQ multiplex PCR, and its TCRdb copy is limited to in-frame clones, with some not included. The DNA gave D and trimming, while V, J and clone size come from that table. The table records 150,000 to 200,000 clones, more than 90% of them present only once. The rearrangement links TRBV18 to TRBJ1-1, with D tentatively TRBD1 (6 bases). The sequence was obtained from a man aged 55 to 70 with active or convalescent COVID-19. The sequenced material came from peripheral blood. CDR3 sequence (DNA): TGTGCCAGCTCATCGGACAGAGGGAACACTGAAGCTTTCTTT. It translates to CASSSDRGNTEAFF.